These 31 T cell receptor beta chains share one sample of origin, sequenced in a study of blood T cells in healthy people across ages. With a J-beta primer mix and a sample-barcoded 5' primer, a second PCR ran roughly 6 to 12 cycles. Each CDR3 protein is one row after TCRdb ran MiXCR on the 5' RACE reads. This sample carries 780,000 or so distinct CDR3 sequences, about 48% of them seen once, and the ten largest clones take about two fifths. Material: blood. The receptors come from a man older than 75 in good health.

The chain carries TRBV7-2 and TRBJ2-7; D is perhaps TRBD1 or TRBD2 (5 bases each). CDR3 size: 14 residues. The germline V and J ends were trimmed by 5 bases and 2 bases, with 13 bases remaining between them. Germline values: CDR1 SGHTA, CDR2 FQGNSA. The CDR3 sequence: CASSARDGTYEQYF. In DNA form, the CDR3 reads TGTGCCAGCAGCGCCCGGGACGGTACCTACGAGCAGTACTTC.

The genes are TRBV10-3 and TRBJ2-7; 7 bases align to TRBD2. TRBJ2-5 explains the end of the DNA better; the J call may be wrong. Germline values: CDR1 ENHRY, CDR2 SYGVKD. The CDR3 loop spans 16 amino acids. The DNA for the CDR3 is TGTGCCATCTCCCGCCGTCCAGCGGGACTTTCGGAGACCCAGTACTTC. This translates into CAISRRPAGLSETQYF.

This clonotype was detected a few times. The chain uses TRBV20-1 and TRBJ1-6; 8 nucleotides line up with TRBD1. CDR3 length: 13 amino acids. Germline CDR1 reads DFQATT; CDR2 reads SNEGSKA (reference sequence). V gave up 6 bases and J gave up 7 bases; unmatched junction bases: 5. The CDR3 protein is CSALAGGNSPLHF. Here the CDR3 DNA reads TGCAGTGCCCTAGCAGGGGGCAATTCACCCCTCCACTTT.

The genes are TRBV12-3 or TRBV12-4 and TRBJ2-5; 15 nucleotides agree with TRBD2. The length of the CDR3 is 17 residues. Trimming at V came to 6 bases and at J to 4 bases, leaving 9 bases not matched to a gene. This CDR3 is CASRPGLAGGWGETQYF. DNA of the CDR3: TGTGCCAGCAGACCGGGACTAGCGGGAGGATGGGGAGAGACCCAGTACTTC.

This rearrangement joins TRBV9 to TRBJ2-1; the match to TRBD2 covers 11 bases. The trim removed 0 bases at V and 5 bases at J, leaving 1 base unmatched. Germline V gene lookup returns CDR1 SGDLS and CDR2 YYNGEE. This CDR3 has 15 amino acids. CDR3 bases: TGTGCCAGCAGCGTAGTGGGACTAGCGGACAATGAGCAGTTCTTC. Translating it yields CASSVVGLADNEQFF.

Written as DNA, the CDR3 is TGTGCCAGCTCACCCTCTTTGTGGGACAGGAACACTGAAGCTTTCTTT. This sequence encodes CASSPSLWDRNTEAFF. The rearrangement joins TRBV18 to TRBJ1-1; 7 bases match TRBD1. The germline CDR1 and CDR2 sequences are KGHSH and LQKENI. The junction had 8 bases not matched to a gene; V was cut back by 3 bases and J by 1 base. The CDR3 runs to 16 residues.

The table lists this clonotype with many counts. V and J are TRBV15 and TRBJ2-7, with D perhaps matching TRBD2 (7 bases). Per germline, CDR1 LNHNV and CDR2 YYDKDF (reference sequence). This CDR3 has 19 amino acids. The germline V and J ends were trimmed by 0 bases and 3 bases, with 24 bases remaining between them. CDR3 coding DNA: TGTGCCACCAGCAGAGATGCCCCCGAGGGGGGAGGGCCCTTCTACGAGCAGTACTTC. Its protein is CATSRDAPEGGGPFYEQYF.

The chain is built from TRBV11-1 and TRBJ2-7; no firm D call. V was cut by 5 bases and J by 7 bases, with 12 bases left in between. Germline CDR1 and CDR2: SGHAT and FQDESV (reference sequence). The CDR3 has 12 amino acids. CDR3 nucleotide sequence: TGTGCCAGCAGCCCCAATACCGATGAGCAGTACTTC. This sequence encodes CASSPNTDEQYF.

The chain employs TRBV29-1 and TRBJ2-5, with 14 bases fitting TRBD2. CDR1 is SQVTM and CDR2 is ANQGSEA in the germline V gene. The V gene end was trimmed by 5 bases and the J gene end by 0 bases; junction bases not matched to a gene: 20. CDR3 size: 21 residues. The CDR3 region is CSVRDRPTRLAGGPDQETQYF. Written as DNA, the CDR3 is TGCAGCGTTCGGGACAGGCCAACGAGACTAGCGGGAGGGCCGGACCAAGAGACCCAGTACTTC.

This clonotype was seen only a few times. The CDR3 loop is CASSLAGGAHNEQFF. CDR3 DNA sequence: TGCGCCAGCAGCTTGGCTGGGGGCGCCCACAATGAGCAGTTCTTC. The rearrangement uses TRBV5-1 and TRBJ2-1; perhaps TRBD1 as D (6 bases). CDR1 is SGHRS, CDR2 YFSETQ, per germline. The CDR3 totals 15 residues. Trimming removed 0 bases at V and 5 bases at J, with 12 bases between.

This clonotype appeared a few times. V gene TRBV19 combines with J gene TRBJ2-1; TRBD1 is a possible D gene (5 bases). V was shortened by 8 bases and J by 8 bases, with 7 bases between the two germline ends. CDR1 is LNHDA and CDR2 is SQIVND in the germline V gene (reference sequence). This CDR3 contains 10 residues. The CDR3: CASGAYEQFF. The CDR3 DNA follows: TGTGCCAGTGGGGCCTATGAGCAGTTCTTC.

This clonotype was seen a handful of times. This chain joins TRBV7-9 and TRBJ2-7; 7 nucleotides line up with TRBD2. V was pared by 2 bases and J by 3 bases, with 1 base of the junction left unmatched. CDR1 is SEHNR, CDR2 FQNEAQ, per germline (reference sequence). The CDR3 has 13 residues. CDR3 nucleotides: TGTGCCAGCAGCTTAAAGCGGGACTACGAGCAGTACTTC. As protein: CASSLKRDYEQYF.

This clonotype was seen a handful of times. J is TRBJ1-5 and V is TRBV7-9; TRBD1 is a possible D gene (5 bases). The CDR3 length is 17 residues. Trimming stripped 4 bases from V and 0 bases from J, with 16 bases between. Germline V gene lookup returns CDR1 SEHNR and CDR2 FQNEAQ (reference sequence). Here the CDR3 reads CASSSEGFGYSNQPQHF. CDR3 DNA sequence: TGTGCCAGCAGCTCTGAGGGGTTCGGATATAGCAATCAGCCCCAGCATTTT. Using reference TRBV7-9 and TRBJ1-5 for the parts outside the CDR3, the full variable domain is DTGVSQNPRHKITKRGQNVTFRCDPISEHNRLYWYRQTLGQGPEFLTYFQNEAQLEKSRLLSDRFSAERPKGSFSTLEIQRTEQGDSAMYLCASSSEGFGYSNQPQHFGDGTRLSIL.

This clonotype has just a few counts. The V call is TRBV5-1, the J call TRBJ2-7; 10 bases fit TRBD2. Germline lookup yields CDR1 SGHRS and CDR2 YFSETQ. This CDR3 is built from 16 residues. The V gene end was trimmed by 0 bases and the J gene end by 7 bases; junction bases not matched to a gene: 10. CDR3 region: CASSLGFLAGAWEQYF. In DNA, the CDR3 is TGCGCCAGCAGCTTGGGGTTTCTAGCGGGAGCTTGGGAGCAGTACTTC.

The chain employs TRBV9 and TRBJ2-3; perhaps TRBD1 as D (7 bases). The V and J ends lost 5 bases and 0 bases respectively, with 13 bases between them. The CDR3 spans 15 residues. Germline-derived CDR1 and CDR2 are SGDLS and YYNGEE. The CDR3 DNA follows: TGTGCCAGCAGGGAGGGGGCCGGGAGCACAGATACGCAGTATTTT. It is translated as CASREGAGSTDTQYF.

The chain uses TRBV29-1 and TRBJ2-5; TRBD2 is a possible D gene (6 bases). The V end was cut by 0 bases, the J end by 4 bases, with 18 bases between. The CDR3 runs 16 residues. CDR1 SQVTM and CDR2 ANQGSEA come from the germline V gene. CDR3 protein: CSVEDRRLERGETQYF. The CDR3 bases are TGCAGCGTTGAAGATAGGAGACTAGAGAGGGGAGAGACCCAGTACTTC.

This chain links TRBV7-9 with TRBJ2-1; 9 bases align to TRBD2. The germline V gene has CDR1 SEHNR and CDR2 FQNEAQ (reference sequence). The CDR3 consists of 15 residues. Unmatched junction bases numbered 7, after V lost 5 bases and J lost 5 bases. CDR3 nucleotide sequence: TGTGCCAGCAGCACCCGACTAGCGGCTAACAATGAGCAGTTCTTC. Translating it yields CASSTRLAANNEQFF.

The rearrangement links TRBV6-1 to TRBJ2-1, with 8 bases aligning to TRBD2. J was trimmed by 3 bases and V by 10 bases; bases with no gene match: 11. The CDR3 extends over 15 amino acids. Germline values: CDR1 MNHNS, CDR2 SASEGT. This chain's CDR3 is CATKEVAGLYNEQFF. In DNA, the CDR3 is TGTGCCACCAAAGAAGTAGCGGGACTCTACAATGAGCAGTTCTTC.

This clonotype has more than one count but fewer than ten. This chain links TRBV6-1 with TRBJ2-5; TRBD1 or TRBD2 may be the D gene (5 bases each). The CDR3 contains 15 residues. Germline lookup yields CDR1 MNHNS and CDR2 SASEGT. V lost 5 bases and J lost 0, with 13 bases in between. CDR3 DNA: TGTGCCAGCAGTCCGGACGGGGCGTACCAAGAGACCCAGTACTTC. Its translation: CASSPDGAYQETQYF.

The chain has TRBV5-6 and TRBJ2-4; TRBD1 aligns across 7 bases. V was pared by 4 bases and J by 6 bases, with 22 bases of the junction left unmatched. Germline CDR1 reads SGHDT; CDR2 reads YYEEEE. The CDR3 is 19 residues long. CDR3 amino acids: CASSPEVDPGPPGGNIQYF. CDR3 in DNA: TGTGCCAGCAGCCCCGAGGTGGACCCGGGACCCCCAGGGGGAAACATTCAGTACTTC.

The rearrangement uses TRBV27 and TRBJ2-1; 7 nucleotides align to TRBD2. The germline V gene has CDR1 MNHEY and CDR2 SMNVEV (reference sequence). V shed 7 bases and J 3 bases; nucleotides not matched to a gene: 12. This CDR3 spans 16 amino acids. In DNA form, the CDR3 reads TGTGCCAGCACCTTTATGGGGGGGTCTTTCTACAATGAGCAGTTCTTC. As protein: CASTFMGGSFYNEQFF.

V usage is TRBV6-1 and J usage is TRBJ1-2; a weak D match, TRBD1 (5 bases). V was pared by 3 bases and J by 7 bases, with 12 bases between. CDR1 MNHNS and CDR2 SASEGT come from the germline V gene. CDR3 size: 13 residues. CDR3: CASSEGTVSGYTF. The CDR3 coding sequence is TGTGCCAGCAGTGAGGGGACCGTGAGTGGCTACACCTTC.

This chain joins TRBV21-1 and TRBJ1-1; TRBD1, the table's D call, was not compared with the DNA. TRBV21-1 is recorded as a pseudogene. This CDR3 comprises 14 residues. The CDR3, as DNA: TGTGCCAGCAGCCCACCGACAGCGAACACTGAAGCTTTCTTT. Protein sequence: CASSPPTANTEAFF.

The rearrangement uses TRBV6-5 and TRBJ1-6, with D tentatively TRBD1 (5 bases). V shed 8 bases and J shed 0 bases, with 14 bases lying between them. Germline values: CDR1 MNHEY, CDR2 SVGAGI. This CDR3 has 16 amino acids. The chain's CDR3 is CASGRGTSSYNSPLHF. CDR3 in DNA: TGTGCCAGCGGACGTGGGACGAGCTCCTATAATTCACCCCTCCACTTT.

This chain links TRBV27 with TRBJ2-7; 7 nucleotides match TRBD2. V trimming: 4 bases; J trimming: 0 bases; junction bases outside the gene matches: 3. This CDR3 is 14 amino acids long. Per germline, CDR1 MNHEY and CDR2 SMNVEV (reference sequence). CDR3 residues: CASSSGRPSYEQYF. CDR3 DNA: TGTGCCAGCAGTTCCGGGAGGCCCTCCTACGAGCAGTACTTC.

V and J are TRBV5-1 and TRBJ1-6; maybe TRBD1 (5 bases). With 0 bases removed from V and 7 bases from J, the gap between germline ends came to 11 bases. The length of the CDR3 is 15 residues. The germline gives CDR1 SGHRS, CDR2 YFSETQ. CDR3 residues: CASSLGQGTNSPLHF. CDR3 nucleotides: TGCGCCAGCAGCTTGGGGCAGGGTACGAATTCACCCCTCCACTTT.

This rearrangement joins TRBV3-1 to TRBJ2-1; the match to TRBD1 covers 9 bases. The V segment lost 4 bases and the J segment 8 bases; nucleotides outside the gene matches: 12. The V gene's germline CDR1 is LGHDT and CDR2 YNNKEL (reference sequence). CDR3 size: 16 residues. The DNA for the CDR3 is TGTGCCAGCAGCCCCCGGGACAGGGAATATAGCGATGAGCAGTTCTTC. Its translation is CASSPRDREYSDEQFF.

This clonotype was found a few times. V and J are TRBV28 and TRBJ1-6; unclear D gene. In germline, CDR1 is MDHEN, CDR2 SYDVKM. There are 18 residues in the CDR3. The V end lost 1 base, the J end lost 1 base, and 14 bases lay between the germline ends. The CDR3 here is CASSLSVGLGSYNSPLHF. Written as DNA, the CDR3 is TGTGCCAGCAGTTTATCGGTGGGGTTGGGGTCCTATAATTCACCCCTCCACTTT.

The chain is built from TRBV7-2 and TRBJ1-6, with 7 bases lining up with TRBD1. Germline loops: CDR1 SGHTA, CDR2 FQGNSA. The CDR3 contains 14 residues. After removal of 4 bases from V and 9 bases from J, the junction contained 6 bases not matched to a gene. CDR3 residues: CASSSRQGGSPLHF. The CDR3 coding sequence is TGTGCCAGCAGCTCCAGACAGGGAGGTTCACCCCTCCACTTT.

The rearrangement links TRBV7-9 to TRBJ2-7, with TRBD2 as a possible D gene (6 bases). This CDR3 is 15 amino acids long. Looked up from germline, CDR1 is SEHNR and CDR2 is FQNEAQ (reference sequence). The V end lost 1 base, the J end lost 5 bases, and 15 bases lay between the germline ends. The CDR3 DNA sequence: TGTGCCAGCAGCTTAGACGCCGGGACTCCCAACGAGCAGTACTTC. This translates into CASSLDAGTPNEQYF.

The rearrangement uses TRBV10-3 and TRBJ1-1; D gene uncertain. Germline V gene lookup returns CDR1 ENHRY and CDR2 SYGVKD. Trimming took 6 bases from V and 1 from J, leaving 9 bases between them. The CDR3 runs 13 residues. The CDR3 DNA is TGTGCCATCAGCCCCAAGGGGAACACTGAAGCTTTCTTT. This gives the protein CAISPKGNTEAFF.